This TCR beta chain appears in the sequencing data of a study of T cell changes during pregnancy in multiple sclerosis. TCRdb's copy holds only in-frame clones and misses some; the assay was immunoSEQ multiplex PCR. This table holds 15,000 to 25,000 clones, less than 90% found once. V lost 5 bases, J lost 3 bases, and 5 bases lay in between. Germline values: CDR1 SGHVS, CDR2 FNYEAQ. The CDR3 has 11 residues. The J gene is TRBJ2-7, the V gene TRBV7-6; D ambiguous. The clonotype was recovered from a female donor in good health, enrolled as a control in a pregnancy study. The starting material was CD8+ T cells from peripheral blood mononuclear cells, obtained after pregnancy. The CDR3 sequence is CASSRSYEQYF. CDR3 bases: TGTGCCAGCAGCCGCAGCTACGAGCAGTACTTC. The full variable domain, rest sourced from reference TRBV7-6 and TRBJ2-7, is GAGVSQSPRYKVTKRGQDVALRCDPISGHVSLYWYRQALGQGPEFLTYFNYEAQQDKSGLPNDRFSAERPEGSISTLTIQRTEQRDSAMYRCASSRSYEQYFGPGTRLTVT.